The clone carrying this T cell receptor beta chain was counted once. CDR1 and CDR2 from the germline V gene are SQVTM and ANQGSEA. Trimming shortened V by 5 bases and J by 0 bases, and 12 bases separated the two germline ends. The CDR3 spans 14 residues. The data originate from a study of shared clonotypes between healthy human individuals. The authors split each subset's genomic DNA evenly across several immunoSEQ plates. An approximately 200 ng quantity of DNA, 25,000 to 30,000 T cell genomes, went into the sorted-subset replicate PCRs. Assay: immunoSEQ multiplex PCR; the TCRdb copy retains only in-frame clones and omits some. The table includes around 2.1 million clones, about 92% detected once. Naive CD8 cells lacked CD45RO and underwent positive selection for CCR7, leaving out terminally differentiated effector memory CD45RA+ cells. The donors were all Caucasian adults (living in Nashville, Tennessee).

The genes are TRBV29-1 and TRBJ2-3; D gene uncertain. Sequences were obtained from naive CD8+ T cells from PBMCs. This TCR was sampled from a man aged 18-30 years in good health. Some clones in this sample may be carry-over from other donors' samples. The CDR3 spells CSVHEAMSTDTQYF. The CDR3 nucleotides read TGCAGCGTTCACGAGGCCATGAGCACAGATACGCAGTATTTT.